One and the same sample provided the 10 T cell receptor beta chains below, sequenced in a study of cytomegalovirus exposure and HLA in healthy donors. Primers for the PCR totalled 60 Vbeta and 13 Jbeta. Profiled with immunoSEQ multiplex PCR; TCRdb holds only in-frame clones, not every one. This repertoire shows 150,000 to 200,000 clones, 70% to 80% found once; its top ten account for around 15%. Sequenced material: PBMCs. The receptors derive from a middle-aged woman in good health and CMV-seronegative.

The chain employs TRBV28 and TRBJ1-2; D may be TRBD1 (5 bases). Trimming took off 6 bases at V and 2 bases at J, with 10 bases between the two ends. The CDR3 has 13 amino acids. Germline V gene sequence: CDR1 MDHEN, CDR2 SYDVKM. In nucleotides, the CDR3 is TGTGCCAGCAGCACAGGACGGAACTATGGCTACACCTTC. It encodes CASSTGRNYGYTF.

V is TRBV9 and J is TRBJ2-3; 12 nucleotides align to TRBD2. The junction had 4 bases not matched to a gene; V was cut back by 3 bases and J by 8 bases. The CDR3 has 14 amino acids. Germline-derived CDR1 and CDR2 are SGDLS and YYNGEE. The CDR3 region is CASSERTSGTTQYF. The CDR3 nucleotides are TGTGCCAGCAGCGAAAGGACTAGCGGGACTACGCAGTATTTT.

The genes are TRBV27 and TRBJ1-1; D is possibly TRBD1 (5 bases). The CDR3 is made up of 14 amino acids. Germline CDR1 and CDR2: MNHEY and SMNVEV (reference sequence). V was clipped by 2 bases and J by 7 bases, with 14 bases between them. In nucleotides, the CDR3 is TGTGCCAGCAGTTTAGGTAGGGGTCCTTATGAAGCTTTCTTT. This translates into CASSLGRGPYEAFF.

CDR3 sequence reads: CASSRGDRGRGEAFF. The DNA of the CDR3 is TGTGCCAGCAGCCGGGGGGACAGGGGGCGCGGGGAAGCTTTCTTT. V usage is TRBV6-5 and J usage is TRBJ1-1, with 12 nucleotides matching TRBD1. CDR1 is MNHEY and CDR2 is SVGAGI in the germline V gene. This CDR3 is 15 amino acids long. V shed 6 bases and J 8 bases; nucleotides not matched to a gene: 10.

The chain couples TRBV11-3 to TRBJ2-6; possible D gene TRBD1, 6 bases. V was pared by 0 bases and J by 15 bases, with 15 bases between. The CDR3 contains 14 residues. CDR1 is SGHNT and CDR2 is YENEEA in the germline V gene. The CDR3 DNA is TGTGCCAGCAGCTTAGATAGGGGGTTTGACGGCCTGACTTTC. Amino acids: CASSLDRGFDGLTF. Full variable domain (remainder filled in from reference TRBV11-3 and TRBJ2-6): EAGVVQSPRYKIIEKKQPVAFWCNPISGHNTLYWYLQNLGQGPELLIRYENEEAVDDSQLPKDRFSAERLKGVDSTLKIQPAELGDSAVYLCASSLDRGFDGLTFGAGSRLTVL.

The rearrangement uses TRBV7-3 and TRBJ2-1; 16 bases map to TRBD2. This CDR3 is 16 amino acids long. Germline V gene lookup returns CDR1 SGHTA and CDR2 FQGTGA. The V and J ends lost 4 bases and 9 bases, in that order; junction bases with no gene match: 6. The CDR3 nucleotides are TGTGCCAGCAGCTCGGGACTAGCGGGGGGGCAAAGTGAGCAGTTCTTC. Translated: CASSSGLAGGQSEQFF.

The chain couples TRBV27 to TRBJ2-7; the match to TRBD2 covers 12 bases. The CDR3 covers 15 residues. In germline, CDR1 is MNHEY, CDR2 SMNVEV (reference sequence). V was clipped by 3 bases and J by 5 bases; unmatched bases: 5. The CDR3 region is CASSFLAGGPNEQYF. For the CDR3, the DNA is TGTGCCAGCAGTTTTCTAGCGGGAGGGCCAAACGAGCAGTACTTC.

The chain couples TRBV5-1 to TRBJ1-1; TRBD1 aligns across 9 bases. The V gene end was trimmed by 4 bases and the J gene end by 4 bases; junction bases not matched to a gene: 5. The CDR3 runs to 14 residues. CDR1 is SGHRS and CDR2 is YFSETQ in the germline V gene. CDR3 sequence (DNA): TGCGCCAGCAGCGCGGGACAGGGTTTCACTGAAGCTTTCTTT. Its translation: CASSAGQGFTEAFF.

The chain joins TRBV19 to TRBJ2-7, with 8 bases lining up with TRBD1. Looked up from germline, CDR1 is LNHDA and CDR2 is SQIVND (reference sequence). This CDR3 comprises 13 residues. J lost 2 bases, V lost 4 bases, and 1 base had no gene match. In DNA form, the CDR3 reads TGTGCCAGTAGTAGACAGGGGCCCTACGAGCAGTACTTC. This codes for CASSRQGPYEQYF.

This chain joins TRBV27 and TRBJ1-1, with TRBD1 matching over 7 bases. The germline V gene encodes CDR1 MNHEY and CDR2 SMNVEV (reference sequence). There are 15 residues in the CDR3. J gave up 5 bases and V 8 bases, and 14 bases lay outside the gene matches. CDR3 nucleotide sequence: TGTGCCAGCGGTAGGGGGCGCGTTAAAGAAACTGAAGCTTTCTTT. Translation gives CASGRGRVKETEAFF.